The TCR beta chain under discussion was sequenced for a study of CD8 T cells in ankylosing spondylitis. General study points: In reactive arthritis synovial fluid and blood, some motif variants had been reported before. It was reported that disease-linked clones were significantly enriched in matched ankylosing spondylitis synovial fluid. There was a TCR beta motif, made of eight highly homologous variants, that appeared characteristic of ankylosing spondylitis blood.

This CDR3 spans 14 amino acids. Trimming removed 4 bases at V and 6 bases at J, with 12 bases between. Germline V gives CDR1 LNHNV, CDR2 YYDKDF (reference sequence). The sample holds many counts of this clonotype. The antigen is not known. Generation of TCR beta libraries employed quantitative 5'-RACE incorporating molecular barcodes. TCRdb passed the 5' RACE reads through MiXCR, listing each CDR3 protein once. The data show 200,000 to 300,000 distinct CDR3 sequences, with over 8.5% seen just once and 6% to 7.5% held by the top ten. Specimen: blood, either unsorted or a sorted T cell fraction (not recorded which). The TCR originated in a male donor with ankylosing spondylitis or in good health (not recorded which). This chain joins TRBV15 and TRBJ2-2; D remains unclear. CDR3 in amino acids: CATSIGSAPGELFF. The CDR3 region has the DNA TGTGCCACCAGCATTGGAAGCGCGCCCGGGGAGCTGTTTTTT.